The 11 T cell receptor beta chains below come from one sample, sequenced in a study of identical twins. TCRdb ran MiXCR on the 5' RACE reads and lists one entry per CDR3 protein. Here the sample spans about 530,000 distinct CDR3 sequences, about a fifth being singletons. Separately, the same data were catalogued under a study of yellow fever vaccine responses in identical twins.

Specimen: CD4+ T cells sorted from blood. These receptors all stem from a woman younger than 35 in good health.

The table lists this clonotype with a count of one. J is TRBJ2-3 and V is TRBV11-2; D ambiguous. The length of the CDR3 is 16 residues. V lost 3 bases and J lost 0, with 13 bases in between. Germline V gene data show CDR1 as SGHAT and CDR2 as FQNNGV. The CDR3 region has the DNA TGTGCCAGCAGCTTTAAACAAGCTCTAAGCACAGATACGCAGTATTTT. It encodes CASSFKQALSTDTQYF.

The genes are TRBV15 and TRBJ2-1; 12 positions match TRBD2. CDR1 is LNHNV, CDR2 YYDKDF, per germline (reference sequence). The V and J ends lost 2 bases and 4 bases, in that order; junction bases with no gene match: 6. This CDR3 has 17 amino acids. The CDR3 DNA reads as TGTGCCACCAGCAGACCCCCTCTAGCGGGAGGGTACAATGAGCAGTTCTTC. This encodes CATSRPPLAGGYNEQFF.

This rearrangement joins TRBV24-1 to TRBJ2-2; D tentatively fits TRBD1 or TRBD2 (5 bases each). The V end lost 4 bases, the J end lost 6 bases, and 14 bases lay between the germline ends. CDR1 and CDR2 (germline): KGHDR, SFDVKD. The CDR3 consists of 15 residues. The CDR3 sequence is CATSDTGTSAGELFF. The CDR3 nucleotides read TGTGCCACCAGTGACACCGGGACGTCCGCCGGGGAGCTGTTTTTT.

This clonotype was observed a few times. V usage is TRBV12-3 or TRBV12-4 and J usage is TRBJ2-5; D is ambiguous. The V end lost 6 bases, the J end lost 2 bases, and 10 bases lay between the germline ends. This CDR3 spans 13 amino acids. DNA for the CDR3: TGTGCCAGCAGGGTAGACGGACAAGAGACCCAGTACTTC. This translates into CASRVDGQETQYF.

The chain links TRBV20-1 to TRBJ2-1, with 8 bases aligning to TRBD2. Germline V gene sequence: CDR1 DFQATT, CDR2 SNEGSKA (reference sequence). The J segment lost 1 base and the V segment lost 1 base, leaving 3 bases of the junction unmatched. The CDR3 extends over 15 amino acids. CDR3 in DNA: TGCAGTGCTAGAGGGGCTAGCGGGTCCTACAATGAGCAGTTCTTC. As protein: CSARGASGSYNEQFF.

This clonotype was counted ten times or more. As DNA, the CDR3 is TGTGCCAGCAGTGAAAGTAGCGGGAGGTTCTATGAGCAGTTCTTC. This gives the protein CASSESSGRFYEQFF. This rearrangement joins TRBV2 to TRBJ2-1; 10 positions match TRBD2. The trim removed 2 bases at V and 8 bases at J, leaving 6 bases unmatched. This CDR3 is 15 amino acids long. In germline, CDR1 is SNHLY, CDR2 FYNNEI.

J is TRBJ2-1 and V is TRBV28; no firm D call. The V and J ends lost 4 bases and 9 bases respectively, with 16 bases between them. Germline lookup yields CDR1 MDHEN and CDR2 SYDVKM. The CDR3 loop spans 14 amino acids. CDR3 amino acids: CASSYEEWHREQFF. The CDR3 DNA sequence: TGTGCCAGCAGTTACGAGGAATGGCACCGTGAGCAGTTCTTC.

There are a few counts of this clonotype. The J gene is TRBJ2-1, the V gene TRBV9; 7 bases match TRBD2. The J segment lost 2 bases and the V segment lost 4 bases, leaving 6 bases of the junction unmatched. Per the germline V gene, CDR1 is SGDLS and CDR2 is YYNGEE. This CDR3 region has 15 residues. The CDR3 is CASSPPSGPYNEQFF. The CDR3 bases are TGTGCCAGCAGCCCACCTAGCGGACCCTACAATGAGCAGTTCTTC.

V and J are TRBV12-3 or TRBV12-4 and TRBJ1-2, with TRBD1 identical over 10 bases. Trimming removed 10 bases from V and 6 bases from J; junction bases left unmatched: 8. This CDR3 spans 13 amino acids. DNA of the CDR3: TGTGCCACCCGTCGGACAGGGGGGAATGGCTACACCTTC. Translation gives CATRRTGGNGYTF.

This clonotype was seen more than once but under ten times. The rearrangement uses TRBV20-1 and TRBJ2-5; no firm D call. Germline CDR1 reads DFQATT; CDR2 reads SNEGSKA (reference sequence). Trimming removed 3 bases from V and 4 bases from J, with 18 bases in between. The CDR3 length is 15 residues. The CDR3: CSAREPVPPRETQYF. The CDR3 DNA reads TGCAGTGCTAGGGAACCGGTTCCCCCCCGAGAGACCCAGTACTTC.

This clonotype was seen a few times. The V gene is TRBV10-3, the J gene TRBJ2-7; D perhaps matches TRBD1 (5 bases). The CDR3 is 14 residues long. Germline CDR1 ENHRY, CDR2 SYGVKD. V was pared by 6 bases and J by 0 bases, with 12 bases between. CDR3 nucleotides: TGTGCCATCAGCTCGACAGAACACTCCTACGAGCAGTACTTC. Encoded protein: CAISSTEHSYEQYF.